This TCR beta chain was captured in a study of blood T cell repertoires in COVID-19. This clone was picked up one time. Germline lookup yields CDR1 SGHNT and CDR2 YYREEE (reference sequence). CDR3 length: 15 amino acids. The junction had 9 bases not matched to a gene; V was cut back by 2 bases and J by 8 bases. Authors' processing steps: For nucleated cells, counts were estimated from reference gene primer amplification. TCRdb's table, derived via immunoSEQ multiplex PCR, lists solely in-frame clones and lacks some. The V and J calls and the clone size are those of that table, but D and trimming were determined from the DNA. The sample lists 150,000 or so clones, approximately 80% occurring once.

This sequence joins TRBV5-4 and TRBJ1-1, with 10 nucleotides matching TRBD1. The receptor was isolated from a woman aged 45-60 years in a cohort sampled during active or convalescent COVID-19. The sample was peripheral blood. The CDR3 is CASSFDRGLLTEAFF. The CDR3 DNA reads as TGTGCCAGCAGCTTCGACAGGGGGCTCCTTACCGAAGCTTTCTTT. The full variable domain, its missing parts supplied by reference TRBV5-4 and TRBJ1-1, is ETGVTQSPTHLIKTRGQQVTLRCSSQSGHNTVSWYQQALGQGPQFIFQYYREEENGRGNFPPRFSGLQFPNYSSELNVNALELDDSALYLCASSFDRGLLTEAFFGQGTRLTVV.